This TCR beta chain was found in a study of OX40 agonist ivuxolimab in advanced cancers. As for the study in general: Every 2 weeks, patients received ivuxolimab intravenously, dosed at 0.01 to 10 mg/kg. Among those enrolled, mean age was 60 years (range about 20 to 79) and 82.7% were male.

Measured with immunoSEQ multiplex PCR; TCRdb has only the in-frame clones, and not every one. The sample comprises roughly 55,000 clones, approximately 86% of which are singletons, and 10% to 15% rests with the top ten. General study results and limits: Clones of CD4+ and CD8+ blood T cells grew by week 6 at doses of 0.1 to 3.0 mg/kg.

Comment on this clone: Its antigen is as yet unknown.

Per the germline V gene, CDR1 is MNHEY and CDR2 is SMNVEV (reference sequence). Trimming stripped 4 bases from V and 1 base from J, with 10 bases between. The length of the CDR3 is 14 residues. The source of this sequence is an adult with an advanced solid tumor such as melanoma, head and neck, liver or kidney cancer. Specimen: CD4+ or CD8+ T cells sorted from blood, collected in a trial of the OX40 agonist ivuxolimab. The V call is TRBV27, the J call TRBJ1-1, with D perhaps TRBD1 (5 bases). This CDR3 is CASSSGLGNTEAFF. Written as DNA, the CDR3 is TGTGCCAGCAGTTCGGGACTCGGGAACACTGAAGCTTTCTTT.